One and the same sample provided the 26 T cell receptor beta chains below, sequenced in a study of cytomegalovirus exposure and HLA in healthy donors. TCRdb's table, derived via immunoSEQ multiplex PCR, lists solely in-frame clones and lacks some. The table includes 300,000 to 400,000 clones, approximately 88% detected once. Material: PBMCs. These receptors originate from a man aged 25 to 40 in good health and CMV-seronegative.

This chain joins TRBV7-7 and TRBJ2-7; possibly TRBD1 for D (5 bases). The CDR3 totals 13 residues. V dropped 1 base and J dropped 7 bases, with 11 bases sitting between them. The germline gives CDR1 SSHAT, CDR2 FNYEAQ (reference sequence). CDR3 loop: CASSLDRLGEQYF. The CDR3 DNA sequence: TGTGCCAGCAGCTTAGACAGGCTCGGGGAGCAGTACTTC.

This chain connects TRBV5-1 to TRBJ1-2; 9 positions match TRBD1. Germline lookup yields CDR1 SGHRS and CDR2 YFSETQ. The V gene end was trimmed by 0 bases and the J gene end by 7 bases; junction bases not matched to a gene: 7. The CDR3 is 15 amino acids. CDR3 amino acids: CASSLDRGQIGGYTF. CDR3 sequence (DNA): TGCGCCAGCAGCTTGGACAGGGGGCAAATTGGTGGCTACACCTTC.

This clone was seen a single time. This rearrangement joins TRBV7-2 to TRBJ1-1; D gene uncertain. V lost 5 bases to trimming and J lost 1 base, with 17 bases between them. The CDR3 extends over 16 amino acids. Looked up from germline, CDR1 is SGHTA and CDR2 is FQGNSA. CDR3 sequence reads: CASSLRIETPNTEAFF. The CDR3 DNA reads as TGTGCCAGCAGCCTTCGCATAGAAACCCCGAACACTGAAGCTTTCTTT.

V and J are TRBV9 and TRBJ1-6; D is possibly TRBD1 (5 bases). The CDR3 is made up of 15 amino acids. The germline V gene has CDR1 SGDLS and CDR2 YYNGEE. V shed 0 bases and J shed 8 bases, with 12 bases lying between them. This CDR3 reads CASSVVGEAYSPLHF. The CDR3 region has the DNA TGTGCCAGCAGCGTAGTAGGGGAGGCTTATTCACCCCTCCACTTT.

Only one count was recorded for this clone. The J gene is TRBJ1-5, the V gene TRBV6-4, with D possibly matching TRBD1 (6 bases). From germline, CDR1 is MRHNA and CDR2 SNTAGT. Trimming took off 0 bases at V and 4 bases at J, with 13 bases between the two ends. The CDR3 loop spans 16 amino acids. The CDR3 nucleotides are TGTGCCAGCAGTGACTCGACTTTGGACAGAAATCAGCCCCAGCATTTT. It is translated as CASSDSTLDRNQPQHF.

The CDR3, as DNA: TGTGCCAGTAGTAGGTACAGGGTTACGGGCGAGCAGTACTTC. Its protein is CASSRYRVTGEQYF. V usage is TRBV19 and J usage is TRBJ2-7; possibly TRBD1 for D (6 bases). V was cut by 4 bases and J by 6 bases, with 16 bases left in between. Germline V gene sequence: CDR1 LNHDA, CDR2 SQIVND (reference sequence). The CDR3 is 14 residues long.

The genes are TRBV4-1 and TRBJ2-7; perhaps TRBD1 as D (5 bases). This CDR3 has 16 residues. CDR1 is MGHRA, CDR2 YSYEKL, per germline. The V end was cut by 1 base, the J end by 6 bases, with 19 bases between. In DNA form, the CDR3 reads TGCGCCAGCAGCCAAGGGGCGTGGCAGGGTGAAGGCGAGCAGTACTTC. Encoded protein: CASSQGAWQGEGEQYF.

A remark on this clone: Other DNA sequences from this sample encode an identical CDR3 as well. V is TRBV18 and J is TRBJ1-2, with D possibly matching TRBD1 (6 bases). The CDR3 sequence is 15 residues long. The V gene's germline CDR1 is KGHSH and CDR2 LQKENI. Trimming pared 3 bases from V and 4 bases from J, leaving 15 bases between. CDR3: CASSPSTGPGYGYTF. The DNA of the CDR3 is TGTGCCAGCTCACCTTCCACAGGGCCGGGCTATGGCTACACCTTC.

The CDR3 DNA sequence: TGCAGCGTTGTAGAGGGGGGGCCGAATACGCAGTATTTT. Its protein is CSVVEGGPNTQYF. The gene calls are TRBV29-1 and TRBJ2-3, with D possibly TRBD2 on 7 matching bases. Germline CDR1 reads SQVTM; CDR2 reads ANQGSEA. Deletions cut 4 bases from V and 7 bases from J, with 15 bases between. This CDR3 contains 13 residues.

The genes are TRBV6-1 and TRBJ1-1; the D gene is possibly TRBD1 (5 bases). This CDR3 is 15 amino acids long. Per germline, CDR1 MNHNS and CDR2 SASEGT. The V end lost 11 bases, the J end lost 1 base, and 20 bases lay between the germline ends. This CDR3 is CASNPVLGGNTEAFF. DNA for the CDR3: TGTGCCTCCAACCCGGTGTTGGGGGGGAACACTGAAGCTTTCTTT.

The chain carries TRBV15 and TRBJ1-1; 11 bases match TRBD1. The CDR3 extends over 18 amino acids. J gave up 3 bases and V 8 bases, and 17 bases lay outside the gene matches. Germline V CDR1 and CDR2: LNHNV, YYDKDF (reference sequence). The CDR3: CATLSRDRGFVVHTEAFF. The CDR3 coding sequence is TGTGCCACCTTGTCCCGGGACAGGGGGTTTGTGGTCCACACTGAAGCTTTCTTT.

As DNA, the CDR3 is TGTGCCAGCAGCCAGAGTCTAAACAATGAGCAGTTCTTC. It encodes CASSQSLNNEQFF. The chain carries TRBV14 and TRBJ2-1; no reliable D call. Germline V gives CDR1 SGHDN, CDR2 FVKESK. V was trimmed by 3 bases and J by 5 bases, leaving 8 bases between them. The CDR3 runs 13 residues.

V gene TRBV2 combines with J gene TRBJ1-6; 7 bases match TRBD1. The CDR3 has 14 amino acids. V lost 2 bases and J lost 9; bases outside the gene matches: 4. The germline gives CDR1 SNHLY, CDR2 FYNNEI. The CDR3 protein is CASSETGAGSPLHF. CDR3 sequence (DNA): TGTGCCAGCAGTGAAACAGGGGCTGGTTCACCCCTCCACTTT.

This clone came up a few times. In nucleotides, the CDR3 is TGCGCCAGCAGTAGTGACGCGTGGAGTGAGCAGTTCTTC. This translates into CASSSDAWSEQFF. The rearrangement links TRBV10-1 to TRBJ2-1; unclear D gene. Germline loops: CDR1 WNHNN, CDR2 SYGVQD (reference sequence). The CDR3 is made up of 13 amino acids. Trimming stripped 5 bases from V and 9 bases from J, with 14 bases between.

Here the CDR3 DNA reads TGTGCCAGCACCTACGAGGCGTCCTGGGACAATGAGCAGTTCTTC. Protein product: CASTYEASWDNEQFF. The chain has TRBV4-2 and TRBJ2-1; no firm D call. Trimming shortened V by 7 bases and J by 5 bases, and 18 bases separated the two germline ends. The CDR3 is 15 amino acids. Germline V gives CDR1 LGHNA, CDR2 YNFKEQ.

This chain joins TRBV4-2 and TRBJ1-2; 8 positions match TRBD1. There are 14 residues in the CDR3. CDR1 is LGHNA and CDR2 is YNFKEQ in the germline V gene. The trim removed 4 bases at V and 6 bases at J, leaving 7 bases unmatched. The CDR3 is CASSRTTGDHGYTF. The CDR3 bases are TGTGCCAGCAGCCGTACGACAGGGGATCATGGCTACACCTTC.

This clone occurred once. This chain uses TRBV27 with TRBJ1-2; possible D gene TRBD1, 6 bases. The germline V gene has CDR1 MNHEY and CDR2 SMNVEV (reference sequence). CDR3 length: 14 residues. Trimming removed 2 bases at V and 5 bases at J, with 12 bases between. Here the CDR3 reads CASSLGARGYGYTF. In nucleotides, the CDR3 is TGTGCCAGCAGTTTAGGGGCCAGGGGATATGGCTACACCTTC.

This chain links TRBV7-2 with TRBJ2-7, with 7 bases that match TRBD2. CDR1 and CDR2 (germline): SGHTA, FQGNSA. The J segment lost 7 bases and the V segment lost 7 bases, leaving 10 bases of the junction unmatched. The CDR3 has 13 amino acids. The CDR3 nucleotides are TGTGCCAGCAACCGTGAGCGGGGTTATGAGCAGTACTTC. Its protein product is CASNRERGYEQYF.

The chain is built from TRBV11-2 and TRBJ1-1; a weak D match, TRBD1 (5 bases). Germline CDR1 and CDR2: SGHAT and FQNNGV. Trimming cost V 5 bases and J 0 bases, with 10 bases left between them. This CDR3 comprises 14 residues. The CDR3 DNA reads as TGTGCCAGCAGCCGGGGGGGAGTGAACACTGAAGCTTTCTTT. This encodes CASSRGGVNTEAFF.

The chain carries TRBV7-6 and TRBJ1-1; 7 bases match TRBD1. Germline CDR1 SGHVS, CDR2 FNYEAQ. After removal of 1 base from V and 1 base from J, the junction contained 9 bases not matched to a gene. This CDR3 comprises 17 residues. The CDR3 region is CASSLEGQGDPNTEAFF. In DNA form, the CDR3 reads TGTGCCAGCAGCTTAGAAGGCCAGGGGGACCCGAACACTGAAGCTTTCTTT.

V gene TRBV5-4 combines with J gene TRBJ1-1, with D maybe TRBD1 (5 bases). Germline loops: CDR1 SGHNT, CDR2 YYREEE (reference sequence). The CDR3 is 15 amino acids. The V end was cut by 0 bases, the J end by 0 bases, with 9 bases between. This CDR3 reads CASSLGGGMNTEAFF. The CDR3, as DNA: TGTGCCAGCAGCTTGGGGGGGGGAATGAACACTGAAGCTTTCTTT.

The rearrangement uses TRBV10-2 and TRBJ1-6, with TRBD1 matching over 9 bases. This CDR3 comprises 15 residues. With 5 bases clipped from V and 7 bases from J, the junction kept 6 bases outside the gene matches. Germline V lookup: CDR1 WSHSY, CDR2 SAAADI. CDR3 region: CASSLTGQGNSPLHF. CDR3 coding DNA: TGCGCCAGCAGTCTTACTGGACAGGGGAATTCACCCCTCCACTTT.

The rearrangement uses TRBV7-8 and TRBJ1-2; no definite D call. V was shortened by 1 base and J by 1 base, with 16 bases between the two germline ends. Per germline, CDR1 SGHVS and CDR2 FQNEAQ. This CDR3 has 17 amino acids. The CDR3 DNA reads as TGTGCCAGCAGCTTAGAGGCCCAGGTCGTCCTTAACTATGGCTACACCTTC. This translates into CASSLEAQVVLNYGYTF.

V and J are TRBV5-6 and TRBJ2-1, with D possibly TRBD2 on 6 matching bases. Germline V gene lookup returns CDR1 SGHDT and CDR2 YYEEEE. V dropped 4 bases and J dropped 7 bases, with 12 bases sitting between them. The CDR3 extends over 13 amino acids. This CDR3 reads CASSLGTPNEQFF. The CDR3, as DNA: TGTGCCAGCAGCCTTGGGACTCCTAATGAGCAGTTCTTC.

The chain links TRBV6-5 to TRBJ1-5; a weak D match, TRBD1 (6 bases). Trimming shortened V by 4 bases and J by 2 bases, and 15 bases separated the two germline ends. The CDR3 runs 16 residues. Looked up from germline, CDR1 is MNHEY and CDR2 is SVGAGI. CDR3 sequence reads: CASSLLGDIGNQPQHF. For the CDR3, the DNA is TGTGCCAGCAGTTTGTTGGGGGACATAGGCAATCAGCCCCAGCATTTT.

This sequence joins TRBV11-2 and TRBJ1-2; D uncertain. Germline CDR1 SGHAT, CDR2 FQNNGV. Trimming cost V 5 bases and J 7 bases, with 14 bases left between them. The CDR3 has 13 amino acids. CDR3 DNA: TGTGCCAGCAGCGGCCGTGAGTGGGCTGGCTACACCTTC. Protein product: CASSGREWAGYTF.